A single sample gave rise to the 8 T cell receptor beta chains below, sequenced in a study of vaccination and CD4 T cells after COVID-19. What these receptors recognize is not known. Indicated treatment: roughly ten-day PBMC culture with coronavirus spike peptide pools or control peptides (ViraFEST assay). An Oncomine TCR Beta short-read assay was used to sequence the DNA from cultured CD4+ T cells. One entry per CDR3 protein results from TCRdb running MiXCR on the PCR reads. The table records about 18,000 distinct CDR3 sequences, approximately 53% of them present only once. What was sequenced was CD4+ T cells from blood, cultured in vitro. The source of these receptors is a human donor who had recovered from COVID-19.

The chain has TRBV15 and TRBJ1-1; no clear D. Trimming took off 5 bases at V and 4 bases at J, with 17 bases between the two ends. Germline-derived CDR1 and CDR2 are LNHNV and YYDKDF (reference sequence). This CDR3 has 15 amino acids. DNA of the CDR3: TGTGCCACCAGCGAGAACATCGGAGGCGGCACTGAAGCTTTCTTT. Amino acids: CATSENIGGGTEAFF. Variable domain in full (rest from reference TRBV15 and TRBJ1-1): DAMVIQNPRYQVTQFGKPVTLSCSQTLNHNVMYWYQQKSSQAPKLLFHYYDKDFNNEADTPDNFQSRRPNTSFCFLDIRSPGLGDTAMYLCATSENIGGGTEAFFGQGTRLTVV.

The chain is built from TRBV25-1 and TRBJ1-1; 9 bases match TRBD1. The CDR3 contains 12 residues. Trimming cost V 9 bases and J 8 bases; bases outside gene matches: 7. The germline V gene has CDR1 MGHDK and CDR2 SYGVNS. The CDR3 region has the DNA TGTGCCAGTCAAGTACAGGGGGCAGAAGCTTTCTTT. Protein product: CASQVQGAEAFF.

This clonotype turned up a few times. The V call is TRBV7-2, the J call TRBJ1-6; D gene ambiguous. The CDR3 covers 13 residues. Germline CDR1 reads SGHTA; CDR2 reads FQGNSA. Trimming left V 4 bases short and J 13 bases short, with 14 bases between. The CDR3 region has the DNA TGTGCCAGCAGCTACGGACCTCAAAAGCCCCTCCACTTT. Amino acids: CASSYGPQKPLHF.

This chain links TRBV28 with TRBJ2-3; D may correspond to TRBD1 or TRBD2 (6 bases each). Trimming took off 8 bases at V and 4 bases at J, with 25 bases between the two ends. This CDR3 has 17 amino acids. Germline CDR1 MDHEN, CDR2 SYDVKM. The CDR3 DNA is TGTGCCAGCCCACCCATCGGAGGGGGTCTGGGCCCAGATACGCAGTATTTT. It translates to CASPPIGGGLGPDTQYF.

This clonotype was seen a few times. The CDR3 region has the DNA TGTGCCAGCAGGGAGAAGGGACCCCATACGCAGTATTTT. It codes for CASREKGPHTQYF. The chain couples TRBV6-1 to TRBJ2-3, with D perhaps given as TRBD1 or TRBD2 (5 bases each). V gave up 6 bases and J gave up 7 bases, with 14 bases separating them. This CDR3 has 13 amino acids. Germline V gene data show CDR1 as MNHNS and CDR2 as SASEGT.

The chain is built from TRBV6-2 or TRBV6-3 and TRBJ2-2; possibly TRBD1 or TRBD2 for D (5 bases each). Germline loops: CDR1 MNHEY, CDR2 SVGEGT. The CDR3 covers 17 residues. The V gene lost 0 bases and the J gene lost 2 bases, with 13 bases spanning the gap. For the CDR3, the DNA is TGTGCCAGCAGTTACTCGGGGGAATACCTCAACACCGGGGAGCTGTTTTTT. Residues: CASSYSGEYLNTGELFF.

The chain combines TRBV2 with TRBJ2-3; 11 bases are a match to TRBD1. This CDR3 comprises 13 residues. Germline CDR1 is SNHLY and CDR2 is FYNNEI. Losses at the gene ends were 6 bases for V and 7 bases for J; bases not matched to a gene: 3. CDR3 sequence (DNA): TGTGCCAGCAGGGGACAGGGGGGATATACGCAGTATTTT. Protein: CASRGQGGYTQYF. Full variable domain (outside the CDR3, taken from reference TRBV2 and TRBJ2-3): EPEVTQTPSHQVTQMGQEVILRCVPISNHLYFYWYRQILGQKVEFLVSFYNNEISEKSEIFDDQFSVERPDGSNFTLKIRSTKLEDSAMYFCASRGQGGYTQYFGPGTRLTVL.

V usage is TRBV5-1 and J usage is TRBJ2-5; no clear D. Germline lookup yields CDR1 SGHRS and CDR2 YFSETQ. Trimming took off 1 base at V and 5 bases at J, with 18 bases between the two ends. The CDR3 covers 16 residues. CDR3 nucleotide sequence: TGCGCCAGCAGCTTGATGGTAATGATAGGGAAGGAGACCCAGTACTTC. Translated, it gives CASSLMVMIGKETQYF. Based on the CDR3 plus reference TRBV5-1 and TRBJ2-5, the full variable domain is KAGVTQTPRYLIKTRGQQVTLSCSPISGHRSVSWYQQTPGQGLQFLFEYFSETQRNKGNFPGRFSGRQFSNSRSEMNVSTLELGDSALYLCASSLMVMIGKETQYFGPGTRLLVL.